Detailed here is one T cell receptor beta chain. This entry is derived from a study of blood T cell repertoires in COVID-19. Background on the study: Acute-phase and convalescent COVID-19 samples originated in the United States, Italy and Spain. From T cells, B-cell-depleted T cells, or PBMCs came the material, which was cDNA or gDNA.

Authors' data handling: Amplification from reference gene primers served as the basis for estimated nucleated cell counts. The table came from immunoSEQ multiplex PCR; TCRdb's copy has only in-frame clones and leaves some out. D and trimming were read from the DNA, whereas the V and J calls and clone size are those reported in that table. The table records 250,000 or so clones, approximately 84% of them present only once. The sequenced material came from peripheral blood. The sequence was collected from a woman older than 75 with acute or convalescent COVID-19.

The CDR3 protein is CASSLGTGGLHGYTF. CDR3 DNA sequence: TGCGCCAGCAGCTTGGGGACAGGGGGCTTGCATGGCTACACCTTC. This sequence joins TRBV5-1 and TRBJ1-2; TRBD1 aligns across 11 bases. The CDR3 is 15 residues long. V dropped 0 bases and J dropped 6; count of bases not matched to a gene: 4. In germline, CDR1 is SGHRS, CDR2 YFSETQ.